Sequencing of this T cell receptor (beta chain) was carried out in a study of blood T cells in healthy people across ages. Together with a sample-barcoded 5' primer, a J-beta primer mix was included in a second PCR lasting about 6 to 12 cycles. TCRdb reanalysed the 5' RACE reads using MiXCR and keeps one entry per CDR3 protein. The sample carries under 2 million distinct CDR3 sequences, roughly 32% recorded once. The receptor's source is a woman in her twenties or thirties in good health. The material sequenced was blood.

The CDR3 sequence: CASSLANGPAIYEQYF. The DNA of the CDR3 is TGTGCCAGCAGCTTAGCTAACGGACCGGCCATCTACGAGCAGTACTTC. The rearrangement uses TRBV7-9 and TRBJ2-7; D remains unclear. The CDR3 runs 16 residues. The V end lost 0 bases, the J end lost 3 bases, and 15 bases lay between the germline ends. Germline CDR1 reads SEHNR; CDR2 reads FQNEAQ (reference sequence).